The 10 T cell receptor beta chains reported below all come from one sample, sequenced in a study of PD-1 blockade in mismatch repair-deficient tumors. Sequenced by immunoSEQ multiplex PCR; TCRdb stores in-frame clones only, minus some. The sample consists of roughly 15,000 clones, 80% to 90% of them appearing once. The sample in question was PBMCs, obtained approximately 15 weeks after starting pembrolizumab. Receptor source: an adult with mismatch repair-deficient cancer.

V gene TRBV28 combines with J gene TRBJ2-1; D is perhaps TRBD2 (5 bases). CDR3 length: 12 residues. Between the trimmed V and J ends, which lost 3 bases and 10 bases, there was a span of 10 bases. In germline, CDR1 is MDHEN, CDR2 SYDVKM. CDR3 in amino acids: CASSLSSGEQFF. As DNA, the CDR3 is TGTGCCAGCAGTTTGAGCTCGGGAGAGCAGTTCTTC.

The chain joins TRBV7-9 to TRBJ1-2, with D possibly matching TRBD1 (6 bases). Trimming left V 0 bases short and J 6 bases short, with 11 bases between. There are 14 residues in the CDR3. Germline assignment: CDR1 SEHNR and CDR2 FQNEAQ (reference sequence). The CDR3 is CASSLAGGAHGYTF. CDR3 in DNA: TGTGCCAGCAGCTTAGCTGGGGGGGCCCATGGCTACACCTTC.

This chain links TRBV9 with TRBJ2-1; D might be TRBD2 (5 bases). Germline CDR1 SGDLS, CDR2 YYNGEE. CDR3 length equals 14 residues. V lost 1 base to trimming and J lost 9 bases, with 14 bases between them. The CDR3 here is CASSVMAGSSEQFF. CDR3 nucleotides: TGTGCCAGCAGCGTAATGGCGGGCTCCAGTGAGCAGTTCTTC.

This rearrangement joins TRBV30 to TRBJ1-3; D remains ambiguous. The CDR3 sequence is 13 residues long. The V and J ends lost 4 bases and 4 bases respectively, with 11 bases between them. The germline CDR1 and CDR2 sequences are GTSNPN and SVGIG (reference sequence). CDR3 protein: CAWNWAIGNTIYF. The CDR3 coding sequence is TGTGCCTGGAACTGGGCAATCGGAAACACCATATATTTT.

V gene TRBV29-1 combines with J gene TRBJ1-1; 7 bases map to TRBD1. Germline CDR1 and CDR2: SQVTM and ANQGSEA. With 0 bases clipped from V and 8 bases from J, the junction kept 6 bases outside the gene matches. The CDR3 consists of 13 residues. CDR3 nucleotide sequence: TGCAGCGTTGAAGATCTTGGACAGGCCGAAGCTTTCTTT. Its translation: CSVEDLGQAEAFF.

The J gene is TRBJ1-1, the V gene TRBV28, with 8 bases matching TRBD1. Germline V lookup: CDR1 MDHEN, CDR2 SYDVKM. V was clipped by 8 bases and J by 4 bases; unmatched bases: 3. The CDR3 runs 12 residues. CDR3 coding DNA: TGTGCCAGCCTCACAGGGGGCACTGAAGCTTTCTTT. This sequence encodes CASLTGGTEAFF.

This chain joins TRBV14 and TRBJ1-2; 7 bases align to TRBD1. With V trimmed by 1 base and J by 5 bases, 10 bases remained unmatched. The germline V gene has CDR1 SGHDN and CDR2 FVKESK. The CDR3 runs to 16 residues. The CDR3 here is CASSQGAGGRRYGYTF. For the CDR3, the DNA is TGTGCCAGCAGCCAAGGAGCAGGGGGGCGGAGATATGGCTACACCTTC.

The chain couples TRBV2 to TRBJ2-1; 13 bases agree with TRBD2. J lost 9 bases, V lost 4 bases, and 9 bases had no gene match. Germline CDR1 is SNHLY and CDR2 is FYNNEI. CDR3 length: 16 residues. The CDR3 loop is CASSGGLAGKLGEQFF. CDR3 bases: TGTGCCAGCAGTGGGGGACTAGCGGGAAAGTTGGGTGAGCAGTTCTTC.

This chain uses TRBV2 with TRBJ1-2; TRBD1 aligns across 8 bases. J was trimmed by 10 bases and V by 6 bases; bases with no gene match: 4. The CDR3 extends over 11 amino acids. CDR1 is SNHLY, CDR2 FYNNEI, per germline. The CDR3 coding sequence is TGTGCCAGCAGGGGGACAGGACCCTACACCTTC. Amino acid sequence: CASRGTGPYTF.

This clone came up a few times. V and J are TRBV2 and TRBJ1-5; 8 bases match TRBD1. The CDR3 runs 14 residues. CDR1 and CDR2 (germline): SNHLY, FYNNEI. The ends lost 4 bases at V and 8 bases at J; junction bases unmatched: 7. The CDR3 DNA reads as TGTGCCAGCAGTGTTCAGGGGGCAGGGGAGCCCCAGCATTTT. It codes for CASSVQGAGEPQHF. The full variable domain, with the rest looked up from reference TRBV2 and TRBJ1-5, is EPEVTQTPSHQVTQMGQEVILRCVPISNHLYFYWYRQILGQKVEFLVSFYNNEISEKSEIFDDQFSVERPDGSNFTLKIRSTKLEDSAMYFCASSVQGAGEPQHFGDGTRLSIL.